A selection of T cell receptor beta chains follows, all from one sample in a study of blood T cell repertoires in COVID-19. Assay used: immunoSEQ multiplex PCR; TCRdb lists only in-frame clones, some missing. The data show nearly 15,000 clones, 89% seen once. Sample: peripheral blood. These receptor sequences come from a human donor in a cohort sampled during active COVID-19. CDR3s include the opening cysteine and the closing phenylalanine or tryptophan. Fields, in order: J gene, D gene, V gene, clone size, CDR3 protein, CDR3 DNA. The D gene is left open where the match is weak. Clone size is shown for a subset of rows, as once, few, many or a class of expanded clone.

TRBJ2-7 | TRBD1 | TRBV30 | - | CAWSWDRGGEQYF | TGTGCCTGGAGTTGGGACAGGGGAGGCGAGCAGTACTTC
TRBJ1-5 | TRBD1 | TRBV6-2/TRBV6-3 | - | CASNPDRDNPSNQPQHF | TGTGCCAGCAACCCGGACAGGGATAACCCTAGCAATCAGCCCCAGCATTTT
TRBJ1-2 | - | TRBV15 | - | CATSREEGDGYTF | TGTGCCACCAGCAGAGAGGAGGGAGATGGCTACACCTTC
TRBJ2-7 | - | TRBV7-9 | - | CASSPGSYEQYF | TGTGCCAGCAGCCCCGGGAGCTACGAGCAGTACTTC
TRBJ1-1 | TRBD1 | TRBV19 | - | CASSIRDRGAEAFF | TGTGCCAGTAGTATTCGGGACAGGGGCGCTGAAGCTTTCTTT
TRBJ1-2 | - | TRBV5-4 | - | CASSTDGFYGYTF | TGTGCCAGCAGCACAGACGGATTCTATGGCTACACCTTC
TRBJ2-7 | - | TRBV10-3 | - | CAISGGEMSYEQYF | TGTGCCATCAGTGGCGGAGAGATGTCCTACGAGCAGTACTTC
TRBJ2-5 | - | TRBV5-6 | - | CASSLRNGETQYF | TGTGCCAGCAGCTTGCGCAACGGAGAGACCCAGTACTTC
TRBJ1-3 | TRBD1 | TRBV5-4 | - | CASSSGQGPENTIYF | TGTGCCAGCAGCTCCGGACAGGGGCCTGAAAACACCATATATTTT
TRBJ1-2 | - | TRBV14 | once | CASSYSGTPTYGYTF | TGTGCCAGCAGCTATTCCGGGACACCGACCTATGGCTACACCTTC
TRBJ1-3 | - | TRBV30 | once | CAWSVGTRSGNTIYF | TGTGCCTGGAGTGTGGGCACCCGCTCTGGAAACACCATATATTTT
TRBJ1-1 | TRBD1 | TRBV5-1 | - | CASSAGQGAEAFF | TGCGCCAGCAGCGCCGGACAGGGGGCGGAAGCTTTCTTT
TRBJ2-5 | TRBD1 | TRBV12-3/TRBV12-4 | - | CASRGQGEETQYF | TGTGCCAGCCGAGGACAGGGGGAAGAGACCCAGTACTTC
TRBJ1-2 | - | TRBV7-2 | few | CASSPVAGPTGGGYTF | TGTGCCAGCAGCCCTGTCGCGGGCCCTACCGGAGGTGGCTACACCTTC
TRBJ2-4 | TRBD1 | TRBV2 | - | CASSEGRQGGKNIQYF | TGTGCCAGCAGTGAAGGGCGACAGGGTGGCAAAAACATTCAGTACTTC
TRBJ1-1 | - | TRBV2 | - | CASIRGTEAFF | TGTGCCAGCATAAGGGGCACTGAAGCTTTCTTT
TRBJ1-5 | TRBD1 | TRBV28 | - | CASGPRRTGRYGNQPQHF | TGTGCCAGCGGACCGAGGCGGACAGGGCGTTATGGCAATCAGCCCCAGCATTTT
TRBJ1-1 | - | TRBV6-6 | few | CASRRTDYTEAFF | TGTGCCAGCAGAAGGACAGATTACACTGAAGCTTTCTTT
TRBJ1-1 | - | TRBV18 | - | CASHLAGNTEAFF | TGTGCCAGCCATCTAGCAGGGAACACTGAAGCTTTCTTT
TRBJ2-7 | TRBD1 | TRBV20-1 | - | CSARGQFEQYF | TGCAGTGCTAGGGGACAGTTCGAGCAGTACTTC
TRBJ2-1 | - | TRBV10-3 | - | CAISESGQGSYNEQFF | TGTGCCATCAGTGAGTCTGGGCAGGGGTCCTACAATGAGCAGTTCTTC
TRBJ1-2 | - | TRBV10-3 | - | CAISVGLGDYGYTF | TGTGCCATCAGTGTGGGGCTTGGGGACTATGGCTACACCTTC
TRBJ1-3 | TRBD1 | TRBV15 | once | CATSRGGQGALRNTIYF | TGTGCCACCAGCAGAGGGGGACAGGGGGCGCTTAGAAACACCATATATTTT
TRBJ1-2 | TRBD1 | TRBV7-2 | - | CASSLEGTGANYGYTF | TGTGCCAGCAGCCTTGAAGGGACAGGGGCTAACTATGGCTACACCTTC
TRBJ1-1 | TRBD1 | TRBV28 | few | CASSGTGGSTEAFF | TGTGCCAGCAGTGGGACAGGGGGGAGCACTGAAGCTTTCTTT
TRBJ1-6 | - | TRBV19 | - | CASRGGAPLHF | TGTGCCTCCCGGGGGGGAGCACCCCTCCACTTT
TRBJ2-7 | TRBD2 | TRBV5-4 | - | CASSPIGGASYEQYF | TGTGCCAGCAGCCCTATCGGGGGGGCCTCCTACGAGCAGTACTTC
TRBJ2-5 | - | TRBV18 | - | CASSPNQLSQETQYF | TGTGCCAGCTCACCAAATCAGTTGTCCCAAGAGACCCAGTACTTC
TRBJ2-2 | - | TRBV5-6 | - | CASSWGRYGELFF | TGTGCCAGCAGCTGGGGGAGGTACGGGGAGCTGTTTTTT
TRBJ1-2 | TRBD1 | TRBV9 | - | CASSPGTGADYGYTF | TGTGCCAGCAGCCCCGGGACAGGGGCCGACTATGGCTACACCTTC
TRBJ1-6 | TRBD1 | TRBV19 | - | CASSIDPTGLNSPLHF | TGTGCCAGTAGTATAGACCCGACAGGGTTGAATTCACCCCTCCACTTT
TRBJ1-6 | - | TRBV6-5 | - | CASSRQVYNSPLHF | TGTGCCAGCAGTCGACAGGTGTATAATTCACCCCTCCACTTT
TRBJ1-1 | - | TRBV29-1 | - | CSVIQGAGAEAFF | TGCAGCGTCATACAGGGAGCCGGAGCTGAAGCTTTCTTT
TRBJ2-2 | - | TRBV11-3 | - | CASSPRDSGTGELFF | TGTGCCAGCAGCCCGCGGGACAGCGGGACCGGGGAGCTGTTTTTT
TRBJ2-3 | TRBD1 | TRBV11-3 | - | CASSPGTGDKTQYF | TGTGCCAGCAGCCCCGGGACAGGCGATAAGACGCAGTATTTT
TRBJ2-7 | TRBD2 | TRBV5-1 | - | CASSLDGGGEQYF | TGCGCCAGCAGCTTGGACGGGGGGGGCGAGCAGTACTTC
TRBJ2-1 | - | TRBV7-6 | - | CASSLSTRGSASGVEQFF | TGTGCCAGCAGCTTATCGACCCGGGGGAGCGCCTCGGGGGTTGAGCAGTTCTTC
TRBJ1-3 | - | TRBV7-9 | few | CASSYGQHSGNTIYF | TGTGCCAGCAGCTACGGACAACACTCTGGAAACACCATATATTTT
TRBJ1-2 | TRBD1 | TRBV6-5 | - | CASRQGAGYGYTF | TGTGCCAGCAGACAGGGGGCGGGTTATGGCTACACCTTC